This TCR beta chain appears in the sequencing data of a study of PD-L1 blockade in urothelial cancer (dated by TCRdb to 2016 to 2017). Concerning the study at large: All patients started therapy in about 2014 and received atezolizumab 1,200 mg intravenously every 3 weeks. Twenty-five of 29 patients were males with bladder-origin urothelial cancer, and 18 of 29 reported a prior smoking history. An ECOG performance status of 0 or 1 was recorded for the patients, and 0 to 3 prior chemotherapy regimens had been received by the patients. Blood samples were analyzed at 3 weeks after treatment start (second dose) and at 6 weeks after treatment start. A median of around 150,000 T cells and some 90,000 unique TCRs was obtained from blood samples, and a median clonality of approximately 0.08 was observed. The study, an exploratory multi-omic analysis, examined somatic, immune and clinical correlates of response to PD-L1 blockade with atezolizumab in urothelial cancer. Pretreatment tumor samples, along with matched peripheral blood collected serially before and after atezolizumab treatment, underwent TCR sequencing. Durable clinical benefit meant progression-free survival longer than 6 months, and TCR features were also tested against progression-free and overall survival. In the same patients, pretreatment tumors underwent whole exome sequencing and RNA sequencing in addition to TCR sequencing. Nine patients reached durable clinical benefit, while around 19 patients did not. Pretreatment blood TCR-seq was available for around 29 patients, at least one posttreatment blood collection was obtained for some 24 patients, and tumor TCR-seq was available for some 24 patients.

Here is what the overall study found, with its caveats: Because of the small sample size (n ≈ 29) and the many exploratory analyses performed, the results are intended to be regarded as hypothesis-generating. Patients with durable benefit showed greater expansion of tumor-associated TCR clones in peripheral blood 3 weeks after starting treatment (n ≈ 20, p = 0.022). Improved progression-free and overall survival was found to be associated with pretreatment peripheral blood TCR clonality below the median.

A total of approximately 27 patients with locally advanced or metastatic urothelial carcinoma, treated at Memorial Sloan Kettering on a trial protocol, made up the cohort. Peripheral blood mononuclear cells were collected pretreatment and during treatment, with between 1 and 8 total time points obtained per patient. The Qiagen DNeasy Blood extraction kit was used to purify genomic DNA from total PBMCs and tumor samples. Collected pretreatment and during treatment, PBMCs were isolated and stored as previously described. To estimate absolute template abundance from read counts, synthetic TCR analog templates were spiked into each PCR. TCRbeta CDR3 regions were amplified from genomic DNA with bias-controlled V and J gene primers using the immunoSEQ assay. Sequencing of rearranged TCRbeta segments was done at approximately 20X coverage. Per the authors' processing: Sequencing errors were corrected by clustering and CDR3s were annotated against IMGT to assign V, D and J genes. Only productive TCRbeta rearrangements were used in downstream analyses, excluding out-of-frame or stop-codon sequences. Clonality was computed as one minus Shannon entropy normalized by the log of the number of unique productive sequences. Fisher's exact test with Benjamini-Hochberg correction, at a threshold of adjusted p below 0.01, was used to find clones that differed between time points or between blood and tumor. TCRdb mirrors the immuneACCESS table, restricted to in-frame sequences. Some clones are absent from its copies; in checked studies, under half trace to an unresolved V gene, and the reason for the others is unknown. The V and J calls and clone size were taken over from that table, and D and trimming were inferred from the DNA. Present in this sample are roughly 20,000 clones, 70% to 90% of which were seen just once. The ten largest clones take up about 4% of the sample.

Reading the germline V gene gives CDR1 SGDLS and CDR2 YYNGEE. Clipping removes 3 bases from V and 8 bases from J, with 6 as the unmatched junction base count. The CDR3 runs 14 residues from the cysteine to the phenylalanine. Only CDR3 DNA remains: 42 bases, in frame from the first base. Comments on this clone: Its antigen is still unknown. The record has no base qualities; no much larger clone is one base away.

The rearranged chain carries TRBV9 and TRBJ2-4; TRBD1 lines up with 9 middle nucleotides. Source: PBMCs, taken around atezolizumab (anti-PD-L1) treatment. The clonotype was recovered from a man in his fifties with urothelial cancer. CDR3 loop: CASSAGTGSDIQYF. The nucleotide sequence reads as follows: TGTGCCAGCAGCGCGGGGACAGGGTCGGACATTCAGTACTTC.